Below, 17 T cell receptor beta chains from the same sample are listed, as sequenced in a study of T-cell memory formation after mild COVID-19. TCRdb used MiXCR to reprocess the 5' RACE reads, holding one entry per CDR3 protein. The sample consists of about 560,000 distinct CDR3 sequences, roughly 17% of them appearing once. The sample taken for sequencing was PBMCs or a T cell subset sorted from them (not recorded which). All receptors come from an adult woman who had mild COVID-19 (a few samples of this study predate the infection). Cell type and time point are not known.

Notes on this clonotype: One end of the junction does not line up with germline, which may come from a read error. The J gene is TRBJ1-2, the V gene TRBV5-1; TRBD1 aligns across 9 bases. CDR3 size: 14 residues. The V gene's germline CDR1 is SGHRS and CDR2 YFSETQ. The DNA for the CDR3 is TGCGCCAGCAGCGGGCCGGGACAGGGCGGCGGCTACACATTC. This gives the protein CASSGPGQGGGYTF.

V usage is TRBV24-1 and J usage is TRBJ2-7, with 9 bases aligning to TRBD1. CDR1 and CDR2 from the germline V gene are KGHDR and SFDVKD. Trimming cost V 3 bases and J 2 bases; bases outside gene matches: 7. The CDR3 length is 16 residues. CDR3 loop: CATSDGGTGRPYEQYF. DNA of the CDR3: TGTGCCACCAGTGATGGAGGGACAGGGCGCCCCTACGAGCAGTACTTC.

This clonotype was observed a few times. V gene TRBV12-3 or TRBV12-4 combines with J gene TRBJ2-7, with D perhaps assigned TRBD1 or TRBD2 (5 bases each). There are 15 residues in the CDR3. Trimming took 1 base from V and 7 from J, leaving 17 bases between them. The CDR3 loop is CASSLVLGESWEQYF. CDR3 nucleotides: TGTGCCAGCAGTTTAGTATTGGGGGAGTCATGGGAGCAGTACTTC.

This clonotype occurred a few times. This chain joins TRBV7-9 and TRBJ1-6; 10 positions agree with TRBD1. Germline assignment: CDR1 SEHNR and CDR2 FQNEAQ (reference sequence). This CDR3 has 17 residues. Unmatched junction bases numbered 9, after V lost 5 bases and J lost 5 bases. The DNA of the CDR3 is TGTGCCAGCAGCCAACCGACAGGGGGCTTGGATAATTCACCCCTCCACTTT. Its protein product is CASSQPTGGLDNSPLHF.

The chain has TRBV5-1 and TRBJ1-2; possibly TRBD1 for D (6 bases). V was shortened by 7 bases and J by 5 bases, with 21 bases between the two germline ends. The germline CDR1 and CDR2 sequences are SGHRS and YFSETQ. The CDR3 consists of 15 residues. CDR3 DNA: TGCGCCAGCGGGTCTCCACAGGGCGGCGGGTATGGCTACACCTTC. Amino acids: CASGSPQGGGYGYTF.

This chain joins TRBV6-6 and TRBJ2-1; unclear D gene. In germline, CDR1 is MNHNY, CDR2 SVGAGI (reference sequence). The CDR3 contains 14 residues. Between the trimmed V and J ends, which lost 2 bases and 4 bases, there was a span of 9 bases. CDR3 in DNA: TGTGCCAGCAGTTACCCCGACTCGTACAATGAGCAGTTCTTC. It codes for CASSYPDSYNEQFF.

This clonotype was seen ten or more times. V is TRBV5-1 and J is TRBJ1-6; D possibly corresponds to TRBD1 (5 bases). Germline CDR1 and CDR2: SGHRS and YFSETQ. The CDR3 is 14 residues long. Trimming cost V 0 bases and J 9 bases, with 10 bases left between them. The CDR3 spells CASSLVGDTSPLHF. The CDR3 DNA is TGCGCCAGCAGCTTGGTAGGGGATACTTCACCCCTCCACTTT.

This chain links TRBV19 with TRBJ2-7, with 9 bases lining up with TRBD1. This CDR3 is 15 amino acids long. With 3 bases clipped from V and 4 bases from J, the junction kept 7 bases outside the gene matches. From germline, CDR1 is LNHDA and CDR2 SQIVND (reference sequence). The CDR3: CASSISDRGRYEQYF. CDR3 bases: TGTGCCAGTAGTATCAGTGACAGGGGGAGGTACGAGCAGTACTTC. The whole variable domain, filled in from reference TRBV19 and TRBJ2-7, reads DGGITQSPKYLFRKEGQNVTLSCEQNLNHDAMYWYRQDPGQGLRLIYYSQIVNDFQKGDIAEGYSVSREKKESFPLTVTSAQKNPTAFYLCASSISDRGRYEQYFGPGTRLTVT.

J is TRBJ1-5 and V is TRBV30, with D possibly matching TRBD1 (6 bases). Trimming took off 2 bases at V and 0 bases at J, with 17 bases between the two ends. Per the germline V gene, CDR1 is GTSNPN and CDR2 is SVGIG (reference sequence). This CDR3 region has 17 residues. For the CDR3, the DNA is TGTGCCTGGAGTATCCGACCGACCAGGGGTAGCAATCAGCCCCAGCATTTT. As protein: CAWSIRPTRGSNQPQHF.

This clonotype was counted a few times. V is TRBV5-1 and J is TRBJ2-3; 7 positions agree with TRBD1. The J segment lost 3 bases and the V segment lost 0 bases, leaving 4 bases of the junction unmatched. Germline V gene sequence: CDR1 SGHRS, CDR2 YFSETQ. The CDR3 is 15 amino acids. CDR3 protein: CASSLETGATDTQYF. Written as DNA, the CDR3 is TGCGCCAGCAGCTTGGAAACAGGGGCAACAGATACGCAGTATTTT.

This clonotype was observed a few times. The gene calls are TRBV2 and TRBJ1-5; tentatively, D is TRBD1 (6 bases). The CDR3 sequence is 12 residues long. V gave up 6 bases and J gave up 7 bases, with 10 bases separating them. Looked up from germline, CDR1 is SNHLY and CDR2 is FYNNEI. The CDR3 region has the DNA TGTGCCAGCAGACAGGGCCCCCAGCCCCAGCATTTT. Translating it yields CASRQGPQPQHF.

The chain combines TRBV4-1 with TRBJ1-3; D ambiguous. The CDR3 is 15 amino acids. Trimming left V 1 base short and J 0 bases short, with 7 bases between. Looked up from germline, CDR1 is MGHRA and CDR2 is YSYEKL. This CDR3 reads CASSQGRLSGNTIYF. In DNA, the CDR3 is TGCGCCAGCAGCCAAGGCCGGCTCTCTGGAAACACCATATATTTT.

This clonotype was recorded a few times. This rearrangement joins TRBV24-1 to TRBJ2-7; weak D call: TRBD2 (6 bases). CDR3 length: 13 amino acids. With 4 bases removed from V and 1 base from J, the gap between germline ends came to 7 bases. Germline values: CDR1 KGHDR, CDR2 SFDVKD. The CDR3 reads CATSEGGSYEQYF. CDR3 bases: TGTGCCACCAGTGAGGGGGGTTCCTACGAGCAGTACTTC.

This clonotype has more than one count but fewer than ten. The chain employs TRBV7-7 and TRBJ1-1, with D possibly being TRBD1 (5 bases). CDR1 and CDR2 (germline): SSHAT, FNYEAQ (reference sequence). This CDR3 has 12 amino acids. Trimming stripped 5 bases from V and 8 bases from J, with 12 bases between. In nucleotides, the CDR3 is TGTGCCAGCAGCCCAACGGGGGGGGAAGCTTTCTTT. Its protein product is CASSPTGGEAFF.

The V gene is TRBV10-2, the J gene TRBJ1-3; D gene ambiguous. The germline V gene encodes CDR1 WSHSY and CDR2 SAAADI. The V end lost 1 base, the J end lost 3 bases, and 4 bases lay between the germline ends. The CDR3 sequence is 13 residues long. CDR3 sequence: CASSEWLGNTIYF. For the CDR3, the DNA is TGCGCCAGCAGTGAGTGGCTTGGAAACACCATATATTTT.

The chain is built from TRBV27 and TRBJ2-7; 8 nucleotides match TRBD2. The V segment lost 4 bases and the J segment 3 bases; nucleotides outside the gene matches: 5. Germline CDR1 is MNHEY and CDR2 is SMNVEV (reference sequence). The CDR3 covers 14 residues. The DNA for the CDR3 is TGTGCCAGCAGTTGGAGCCTAGCGGGCTACGAGCAGTACTTC. Its protein is CASSWSLAGYEQYF.

This chain links TRBV7-2 with TRBJ2-3; perhaps TRBD2 as D (5 bases). The germline gives CDR1 SGHTA, CDR2 FQGNSA. The CDR3 is made up of 13 amino acids. Trimming left V 0 bases short and J 10 bases short, with 11 bases between. The CDR3 protein is CASSLADLAAQYF. CDR3 DNA sequence: TGTGCCAGCAGCTTAGCGGACTTGGCGGCGCAGTATTTT.